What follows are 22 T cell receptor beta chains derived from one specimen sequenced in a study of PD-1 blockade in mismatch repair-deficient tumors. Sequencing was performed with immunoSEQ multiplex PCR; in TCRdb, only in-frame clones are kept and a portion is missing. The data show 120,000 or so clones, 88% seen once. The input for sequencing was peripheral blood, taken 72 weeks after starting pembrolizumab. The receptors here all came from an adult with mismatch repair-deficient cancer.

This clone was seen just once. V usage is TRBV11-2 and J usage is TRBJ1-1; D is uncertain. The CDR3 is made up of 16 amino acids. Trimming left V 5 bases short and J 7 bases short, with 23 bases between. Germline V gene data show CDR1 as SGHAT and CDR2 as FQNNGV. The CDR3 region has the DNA TGTGCCAGCAGCCCCTCAGCGGCCCTGCTTGAACATGAAGCTTTCTTT. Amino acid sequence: CASSPSAALLEHEAFF.

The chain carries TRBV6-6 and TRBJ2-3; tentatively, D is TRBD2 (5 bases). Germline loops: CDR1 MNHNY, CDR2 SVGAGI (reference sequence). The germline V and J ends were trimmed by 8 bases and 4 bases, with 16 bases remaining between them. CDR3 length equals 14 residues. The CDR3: CASYQPGVADTQYF. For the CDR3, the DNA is TGTGCCAGCTATCAGCCCGGGGTGGCAGATACGCAGTATTTT.

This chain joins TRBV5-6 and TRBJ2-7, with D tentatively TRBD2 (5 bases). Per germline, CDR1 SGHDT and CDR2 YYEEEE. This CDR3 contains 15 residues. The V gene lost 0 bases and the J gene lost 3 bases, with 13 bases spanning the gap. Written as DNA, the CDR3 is TGTGCCAGCAGCTTGGTGGGAGCGGCCAACTACGAGCAGTACTTC. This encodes CASSLVGAANYEQYF. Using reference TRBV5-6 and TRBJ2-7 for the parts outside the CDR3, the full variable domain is DAGVTQSPTHLIKTRGQQVTLRCSPKSGHDTVSWYQQALGQGPQFIFQYYEEEERQRGNFPDRFSGHQFPNYSSELNVNALLLGDSALYLCASSLVGAANYEQYFGPGTRLTVT.

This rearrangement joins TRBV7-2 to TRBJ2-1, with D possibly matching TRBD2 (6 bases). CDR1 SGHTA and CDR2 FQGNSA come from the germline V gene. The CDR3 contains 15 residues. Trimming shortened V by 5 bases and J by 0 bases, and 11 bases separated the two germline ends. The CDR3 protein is CASSGTSSSYNEQFF. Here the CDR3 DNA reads TGTGCCAGCAGCGGGACTTCAAGCTCCTACAATGAGCAGTTCTTC.

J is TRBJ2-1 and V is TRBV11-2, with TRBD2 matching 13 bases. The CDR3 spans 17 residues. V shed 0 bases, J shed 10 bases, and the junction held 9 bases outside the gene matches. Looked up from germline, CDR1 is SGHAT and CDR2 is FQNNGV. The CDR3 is CASSLDPGLAGREEQFF. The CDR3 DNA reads TGTGCCAGCAGCTTAGACCCGGGACTAGCGGGACGGGAGGAGCAGTTCTTC.

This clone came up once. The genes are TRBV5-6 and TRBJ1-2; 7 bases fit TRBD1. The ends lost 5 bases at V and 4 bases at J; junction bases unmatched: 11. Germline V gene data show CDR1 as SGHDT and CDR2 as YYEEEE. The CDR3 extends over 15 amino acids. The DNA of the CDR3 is TGTGCCAGCAGTTGGGACAGCCTAACCCCCTATGGCTACACCTTC. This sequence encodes CASSWDSLTPYGYTF. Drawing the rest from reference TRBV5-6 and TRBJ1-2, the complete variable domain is DAGVTQSPTHLIKTRGQQVTLRCSPKSGHDTVSWYQQALGQGPQFIFQYYEEEERQRGNFPDRFSGHQFPNYSSELNVNALLLGDSALYLCASSWDSLTPYGYTFGSGTRLTVV.

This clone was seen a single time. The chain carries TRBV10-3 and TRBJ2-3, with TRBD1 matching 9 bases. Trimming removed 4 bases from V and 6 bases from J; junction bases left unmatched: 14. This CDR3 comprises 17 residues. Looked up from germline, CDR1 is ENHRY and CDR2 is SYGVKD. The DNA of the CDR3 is TGTGCCATCAGTGCCTCGGGACAGGGTGCTTTCGCCGATACGCAGTATTTT. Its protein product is CAISASGQGAFADTQYF.

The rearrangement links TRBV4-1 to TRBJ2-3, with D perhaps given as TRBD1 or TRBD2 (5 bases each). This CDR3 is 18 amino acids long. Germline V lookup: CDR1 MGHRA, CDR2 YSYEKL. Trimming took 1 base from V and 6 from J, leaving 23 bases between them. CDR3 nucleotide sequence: TGCGCCAGCAGCCAAGTCCACTCGGGGCTCATAGGGGAGGATACGCAGTATTTT. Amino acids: CASSQVHSGLIGEDTQYF.

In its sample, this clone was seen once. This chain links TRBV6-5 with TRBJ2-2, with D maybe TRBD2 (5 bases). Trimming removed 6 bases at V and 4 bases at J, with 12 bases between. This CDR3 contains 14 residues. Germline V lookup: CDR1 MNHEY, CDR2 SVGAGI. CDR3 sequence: CASRLGPSTGELFF. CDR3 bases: TGTGCCAGCAGACTAGGACCGAGCACCGGGGAGCTGTTTTTT.

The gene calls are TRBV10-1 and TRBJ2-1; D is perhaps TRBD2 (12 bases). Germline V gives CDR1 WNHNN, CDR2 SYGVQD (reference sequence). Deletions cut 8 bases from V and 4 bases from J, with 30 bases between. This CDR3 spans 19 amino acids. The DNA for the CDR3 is TGCGCCAGCGCTTCCGGGACAGGGGGGACTAGCGGGCATTACAATGAGCAGTTCTTC. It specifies CASASGTGGTSGHYNEQFF.

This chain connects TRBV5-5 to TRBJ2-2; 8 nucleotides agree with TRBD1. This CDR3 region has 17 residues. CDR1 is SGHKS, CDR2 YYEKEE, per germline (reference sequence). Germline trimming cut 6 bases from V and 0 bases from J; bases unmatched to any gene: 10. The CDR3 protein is CASTRQGNNANTGELFF. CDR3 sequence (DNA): TGTGCCAGCACCAGACAGGGGAACAACGCGAACACCGGGGAGCTGTTTTTT.

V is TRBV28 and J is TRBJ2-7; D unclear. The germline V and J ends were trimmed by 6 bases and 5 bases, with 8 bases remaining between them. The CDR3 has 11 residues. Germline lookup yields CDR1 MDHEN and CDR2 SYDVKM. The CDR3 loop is CASRDLDEQYF. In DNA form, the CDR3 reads TGTGCCAGCAGGGATCTGGACGAGCAGTACTTC.

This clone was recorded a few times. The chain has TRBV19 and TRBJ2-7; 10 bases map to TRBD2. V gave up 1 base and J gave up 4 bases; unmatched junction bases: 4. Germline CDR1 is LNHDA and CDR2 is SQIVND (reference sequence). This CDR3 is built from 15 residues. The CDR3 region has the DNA TGTGCCAGTAGTATAGTTGATAGCGGGAGGTACGAGCAGTACTTC. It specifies CASSIVDSGRYEQYF. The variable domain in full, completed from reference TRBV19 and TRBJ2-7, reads DGGITQSPKYLFRKEGQNVTLSCEQNLNHDAMYWYRQDPGQGLRLIYYSQIVNDFQKGDIAEGYSVSREKKESFPLTVTSAQKNPTAFYLCASSIVDSGRYEQYFGPGTRLTVT.

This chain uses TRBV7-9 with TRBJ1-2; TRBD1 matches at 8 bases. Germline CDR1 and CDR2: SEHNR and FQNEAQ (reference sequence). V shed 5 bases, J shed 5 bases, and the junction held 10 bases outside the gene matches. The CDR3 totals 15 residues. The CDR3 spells CASSGGGQGGYGYTF. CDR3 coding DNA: TGTGCCAGCAGCGGGGGAGGACAGGGTGGATATGGCTACACCTTC.

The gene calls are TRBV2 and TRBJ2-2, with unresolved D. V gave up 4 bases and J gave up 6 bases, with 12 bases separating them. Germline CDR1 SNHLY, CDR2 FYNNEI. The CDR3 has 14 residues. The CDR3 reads CASSATGRAGELFF. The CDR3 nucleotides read TGTGCCAGCAGTGCGACGGGTAGGGCCGGGGAGCTGTTTTTT.

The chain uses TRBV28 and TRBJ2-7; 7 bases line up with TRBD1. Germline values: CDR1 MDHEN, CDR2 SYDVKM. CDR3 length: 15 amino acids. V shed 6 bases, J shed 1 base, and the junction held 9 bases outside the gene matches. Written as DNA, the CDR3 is TGTGCCAGCAGCAAAGACAGGGTTCATTCCTACGAGCAGTACTTC. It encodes CASSKDRVHSYEQYF.

CDR3 in DNA: TGCAGCGTCCCTAGCTCCCGCACAGATACGCAGTATTTT. Amino acids: CSVPSSRTDTQYF. The chain uses TRBV29-1 and TRBJ2-3; perhaps TRBD2 as D (5 bases). Germline CDR1 reads SQVTM; CDR2 reads ANQGSEA. The CDR3 extends over 13 amino acids. Trimming left V 6 bases short and J 1 base short, with 11 bases between.

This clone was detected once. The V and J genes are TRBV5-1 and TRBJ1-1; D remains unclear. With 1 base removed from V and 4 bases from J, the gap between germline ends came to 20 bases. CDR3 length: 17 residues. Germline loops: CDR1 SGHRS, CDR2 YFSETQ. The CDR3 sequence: CASSLSGAEKGSTEAFF. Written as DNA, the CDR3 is TGCGCCAGCAGCTTGTCAGGCGCGGAGAAGGGCAGCACTGAAGCTTTCTTT.

The CDR3 here is CASLRDNNEQFF. CDR3 bases: TGTGCCAGTCTCAGAGATAACAATGAGCAGTTCTTC. The V gene is TRBV6-5, the J gene TRBJ2-1; D gene unclear. CDR1 and CDR2 (germline): MNHEY, SVGAGI. This CDR3 has 12 amino acids. Trimming took off 9 bases at V and 5 bases at J, with 11 bases between the two ends.

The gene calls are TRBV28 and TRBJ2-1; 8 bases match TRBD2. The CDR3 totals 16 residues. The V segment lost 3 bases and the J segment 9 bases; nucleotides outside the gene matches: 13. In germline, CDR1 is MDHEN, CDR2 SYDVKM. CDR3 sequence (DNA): TGTGCCAGCAGTTTTCAAGCGGGAGTCGGAGGGGGTGAGCAGTTCTTC. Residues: CASSFQAGVGGGEQFF.

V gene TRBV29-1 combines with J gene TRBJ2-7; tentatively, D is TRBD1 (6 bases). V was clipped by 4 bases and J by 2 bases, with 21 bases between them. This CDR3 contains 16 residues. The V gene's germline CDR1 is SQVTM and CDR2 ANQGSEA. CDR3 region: CSVVDKTWGPTYEQYF. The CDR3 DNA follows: TGCAGCGTTGTGGACAAAACCTGGGGGCCAACCTACGAGCAGTACTTC.

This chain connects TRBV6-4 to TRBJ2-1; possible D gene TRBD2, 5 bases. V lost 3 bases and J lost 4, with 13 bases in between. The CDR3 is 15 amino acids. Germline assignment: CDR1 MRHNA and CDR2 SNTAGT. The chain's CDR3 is CASSENGESYNEQFF. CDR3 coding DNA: TGTGCCAGCAGTGAAAACGGGGAGTCGTACAATGAGCAGTTCTTC.